This TCR beta chain was obtained from a study of spatial heterogeneity in lung cancer (dated by TCRdb to 2018 to 2020). Turning to the overall study: More beta-chain than alpha-chain transcripts were consistently detected, likely reflecting higher beta-chain transcript abundance. In the raw uncorrected reads, each unique combination of TCR and UMI appeared more than ten times on average. In non-small cell lung cancer, the study made a quantitative comparison of TCR alpha and beta repertoires among multiple tumor regions, matched nontumor lung and blood. Nonsynonymous mutation counts, determined by whole-exome sequencing of tumor tissue, were related to TCR repertoire features. In tumor regions, TCR transcript counts showed a strong correlation with a T cell transcriptional module score derived from matched bulk RNA-seq. Both alpha and beta chains were TCR-sequenced in approximately 200 tumor regions, about 69 matched nontumor lung samples and roughly 50 PBMC samples obtained at surgery. Findings and caveats that apply to the study as a whole: The number of expanded intratumoral alpha and beta TCRs correlated with the tumor nonsynonymous mutation count. Additional single-cell paired TCR alpha and beta sequencing was considered necessary to confirm, at a functional level, the hypothesis that regional TCRs recognize regional mutations. The count of ubiquitous expanded TCRs correlated with the count of ubiquitous nonsynonymous mutations, and the count of regional expanded TCRs correlated with the count of regional nonsynonymous mutations. TCR-seq coverage of tumor T cells was estimated at only about 7% for alpha chains and more than 11% for beta chains.

This clonotype came up many times. The antigen this receptor binds is unknown. Base quality data are lacking; no much larger clone is found one base away. Based on the germline V gene (reference sequence), the CDR1 and CDR2 sequences are MNHEY and SMNVEV. From its cysteine to its phenylalanine, the CDR3 spans 14 amino acids. Only CDR3 DNA remains: 42 bases, in frame from the first base. Relative to germline, V is 3 bases shorter and J is 7 bases shorter, with 10 bases between their ends. The sample's time point label is to be understood as: sample taken at primary tumor resection. The donors were 60 to 80 patients from the lung TRACERx cohort who had early-stage, untreated non-small cell lung cancer. Whole RNA extracted from tumor and nontumor lung tissue, or from cryopreserved PBMC samples, was used for TCR sequencing without cell sorting. Only patients for whom sufficient RNA was available from at least two tumor regions were selected for TCR sequencing. Before selection, tumor and adjacent nontumor lung specimens were reviewed by a lung pathologist.

The library was obtained by 5' RACE. Sequencing took place on a NextSeq 500. To allow correction of PCR and sequencing errors, the TCR library protocol tagged every TCR cDNA molecule with a unique molecular identifier. In the paper's pipeline: TCR identification, UMI-based error correction and CDR3 extraction were performed with Decombinator tools. Expanded TCRs were defined as those above a frequency of 2 per 1,000, corresponding to the top 1% of the tumor frequency distribution. Expanded tumor TCRs statistically deemed absent (corrected P<0.05) from at least one tumor region were classed as regional, and all other expanded tumor TCRs were classed as ubiquitous. Rényi diversity was computed with the R vegan package after subsampling each repertoire 100 times to 5,000 TCRs. To build CDR3 similarity networks, amino acid triplet string-kernel similarity was used, and CDR3s were connected when their pairwise similarity was above 0.82. In-frame beta chains were kept once TCRdb had trimmed the public reads at Q25 with fastp and called clones with MiXCR. Rows are combined by CDR3 protein, so each entry shows the most common genes and DNA. The V and J calls and clone size are TCRdb's, not the authors'. This sample holds about 100,000 distinct CDR3 sequences; 3.5% to 5% were observed only once. Jointly, the top ten make up roughly 20% of the sample.

The specimen comprised lung tumor tissue, sampled at surgery. This clonotype originated in a male donor with early-stage non-small cell lung cancer. The sequence joins TRBV27 to TRBJ1-6, with the D gene call left open. The nucleotide sequence is given as TGTGCCAGCAGTTTGGCGGCAGAAAATTCACCCCTCCACTTT. Translated, this is CASSLAAENSPLHF.